This note documents a single TCR beta chain sequence. Its antigen is currently unknown. This sample was included in a study of CD8 T cells in ankylosing spondylitis. The CDR3 runs to 17 residues. In germline, CDR1 is SGHNT, CDR2 YENEEA. The V and J ends lost 1 base and 3 bases respectively, with 18 bases between them. Study outcomes and limitations: Disease-associated clones were reportedly significantly overrepresented in matched ankylosing spondylitis synovial fluid. A TCR beta motif of fewer than 10 highly homologous variants seemed to mark ankylosing spondylitis blood.

TCRdb itself ran the 5' RACE reads through MiXCR, one entry per CDR3 protein. The table includes a few hundred thousand distinct CDR3 sequences, approximately 17% detected once. The genes are TRBV11-3 and TRBJ1-1, with D maybe TRBD1 (5 bases). The sequencing input was blood, either unsorted or a sorted T cell fraction (not recorded which). This sequence originates from a male donor with ankylosing spondylitis. CDR3 sequence (DNA): TGTGCCAGCAGCTTAGCGTCAGGGAGTACCGGGGACACTGAAGCTTTCTTT. Residues: CASSLASGSTGDTEAFF.